The T cell receptor (beta chain) described here comes from a study of vaccination and CD4 T cells after COVID-19. Overall study: The makeup of the convalescents was six males and four females, two of them Hispanic. Blood was drawn a median around 71 days post second dose, range 14 to 241.

Sequencing of cultured CD4+ T cell DNA used the Oncomine TCR Beta short-read assay. The authors extracted genomic DNA from cultured CD4+ T cells. TCRdb analysed the PCR reads with MiXCR anew, one entry per CDR3 protein. The sample contains more than 11,000 distinct CDR3 sequences, less than 55% of which appear only once. Points on this clonotype: The antigen is unknown.

Specified treatment: roughly 10-day PBMC culture with coronavirus spike peptide pools or control peptides (ViraFEST assay). The junction had 4 bases not matched to a gene; V was cut back by 6 bases and J by 1 base. Looked up from germline, CDR1 is MDHEN and CDR2 is SYDVKM. There are 16 residues in the CDR3. The sequencing input was CD4+ T cells from blood, cultured in vitro. The sequence was obtained from a human donor who had recovered from COVID-19. The rearrangement joins TRBV28 to TRBJ2-4, with 12 bases identical to TRBD2. CDR3 DNA: TGTGCCAGCAGCCAGGGACTAGCGGGTGCCAAAAACATTCAGTACTTC. It translates to CASSQGLAGAKNIQYF.